This T cell receptor (beta chain) comes out of a study of a mutant IDH1 vaccine in newly diagnosed glioma. For the study at large: Initiation of the vaccine course occurred 4-6 weeks after radiotherapy alone, or alongside temozolomide cycles. The treated group averaged approximately 42 years old and was around 60% male, roughly 38% female.

Time point here: week 35, safety follow-up. Each vaccine dose was 300 ug of mutant IDH1 20-mer peptide, with topical imiquimod. The vaccination schedule gave patients eight doses in weeks 1, 3, 5, 7, 11, 15, 19 and 23. Patients carried new grade 3 or 4 IDH1-mutant astrocytomas lacking nuclear ATRX. TCRdb's table, derived via immunoSEQ multiplex PCR, lists solely in-frame clones and lacks some. The data hold about 32,000 clones, with roughly 77% observed a single time. Germline V gene sequence: CDR1 SQVTM, CDR2 ANQGSEA. CDR3 length: 14 amino acids. Concerning this clone itself: Its antigen remains unidentified.

This receptor was taken from a man aged 40-49 years with glioma. Some clones in this sample may be carry-over from other donors' samples. The chain couples TRBV29-1 to TRBJ2-1; TRBD1 is a possible D gene (5 bases). This sample comprised PBMCs, obtained from a glioma patient whose treatment included an IDH1 peptide vaccine. CDR3 nucleotides: TGCAGTGCGAGGCGGACATTTAGGGTCAATGAGCAGTTCTTC. It is translated as CSARRTFRVNEQFF.